Below, 10 T cell receptor beta chains from the same sample are listed, as sequenced in a study of response to subunit inactivated influenza vaccine. TCRdb used MiXCR to reprocess the RT-PCR reads, holding one entry per CDR3 protein. In the table there are hundreds of thousands of distinct CDR3 sequences, less than 10% of which are singletons. Here the sequenced sample was PBMCs from blood, taken roughly 24 months after vaccination. The origin of the receptors is a man between 50 and 69 years old who received an inactivated influenza vaccine.

The table lists this clonotype with a few counts. The rearrangement uses TRBV4-3 and TRBJ2-6, with 7 bases matching TRBD1. This CDR3 contains 16 residues. The V segment lost 5 bases and the J segment 2 bases; nucleotides outside the gene matches: 6. Germline CDR1 LGHNA, CDR2 YSLEER. CDR3 coding DNA: TGCGCCAGCAGCGACGACAGGGCGGCTGGGGCCAACGTCCTGACTTTC. Its protein product is CASSDDRAAGANVLTF.

The J gene is TRBJ2-3, the V gene TRBV6-5; the D gene is possibly TRBD1 (7 bases). V shed 2 bases and J shed 0 bases, with 15 bases lying between them. The CDR3 consists of 17 residues. The germline CDR1 and CDR2 sequences are MNHEY and SVGAGI. The CDR3 nucleotides read TGTGCCAGCAGTTACGGGACTCTGACAGGGAGCACAGATACGCAGTATTTT. Encoded protein: CASSYGTLTGSTDTQYF.

The gene calls are TRBV5-1 and TRBJ2-2, with D tentatively TRBD1 or TRBD2 (5 bases each). Trimming took off 0 bases at V and 5 bases at J, with 11 bases between the two ends. Germline values: CDR1 SGHRS, CDR2 YFSETQ. The CDR3 length is 15 residues. CDR3 bases: TGCGCCAGCAGCTTGGAACATGGGGGAACCGGGGAGCTGTTTTTT. The encoded protein is CASSLEHGGTGELFF. Full variable domain (rest looked up from reference TRBV5-1 and TRBJ2-2): KAGVTQTPRYLIKTRGQQVTLSCSPISGHRSVSWYQQTPGQGLQFLFEYFSETQRNKGNFPGRFSGRQFSNSRSEMNVSTLELGDSALYLCASSLEHGGTGELFFGEGSRLTVL.

The rearrangement links TRBV15 to TRBJ1-4; D gene ambiguous. The CDR3 extends over 15 amino acids. Germline V gives CDR1 LNHNV, CDR2 YYDKDF (reference sequence). The ends were cut back, 1 base at V and 5 bases at J, with 11 bases in the middle. Here the CDR3 DNA reads TGTGCCACCAGCAGAGTAAAGGGCGCAAATGAAAAACTGTTTTTT. Protein product: CATSRVKGANEKLFF. Full variable domain (rest looked up from reference TRBV15 and TRBJ1-4): DAMVIQNPRYQVTQFGKPVTLSCSQTLNHNVMYWYQQKSSQAPKLLFHYYDKDFNNEADTPDNFQSRRPNTSFCFLDIRSPGLGDTAMYLCATSRVKGANEKLFFGSGTQLSVL.

This clonotype was seen a handful of times. This chain joins TRBV20-1 and TRBJ2-1; a weak D match, TRBD1 (5 bases). The germline V and J ends were trimmed by 4 bases and 6 bases, with 16 bases remaining between them. The CDR3 totals 14 residues. The germline V gene has CDR1 DFQATT and CDR2 SNEGSKA (reference sequence). The CDR3, as DNA: TGCAGTGCTACCGACCAGGGTTACGTCAATGAGCAGTTCTTC. The encoded protein is CSATDQGYVNEQFF.

The chain has TRBV6-2 or TRBV6-3 and TRBJ1-3, with D tentatively TRBD1 (6 bases). V dropped 8 bases and J dropped 8 bases, with 19 bases sitting between them. Germline V gene data show CDR1 as MNHEY and CDR2 as SVGEGT. The CDR3 runs to 14 residues. The DNA of the CDR3 is TGTGCCAGCGGCGAGCCCGGGAACAGGGACACCATATATTTT. Its translation: CASGEPGNRDTIYF.

The chain employs TRBV10-2 and TRBJ2-3; the D is unclear. Trimming cost V 0 bases and J 0 bases, with 13 bases left between them. CDR3 length equals 17 residues. The germline V gene encodes CDR1 WSHSY and CDR2 SAAADI. The CDR3 spells CASSESRGSSSTDTQYF. The DNA for the CDR3 is TGCGCCAGCAGTGAGTCGCGAGGTTCCTCAAGCACAGATACGCAGTATTTT.

A few counts support this clonotype. The rearrangement links TRBV7-9 to TRBJ1-6; maybe TRBD1 (5 bases). This CDR3 region has 15 residues. CDR1 is SEHNR and CDR2 is FQNEAQ in the germline V gene (reference sequence). Trimming stripped 1 base from V and 6 bases from J, with 10 bases between. In DNA form, the CDR3 reads TGTGCCAGCAGCTTAGAACAGGCGGGTAATTCACCCCTCCACTTT. Translation: CASSLEQAGNSPLHF.

This clonotype was detected only a few times. The V gene is TRBV7-2, the J gene TRBJ2-1; 15 bases align to TRBD2. With V trimmed by 1 base and J by 9 bases, 4 bases remained unmatched. The CDR3 is 16 amino acids. In germline, CDR1 is SGHTA, CDR2 FQGNSA. As DNA, the CDR3 is TGTGCCAGCAGCTTAGGGACTAGCGGGGGGGCCGTTGAGCAGTTCTTC. Amino acid sequence: CASSLGTSGGAVEQFF.

The chain uses TRBV11-1 and TRBJ2-1; a weak D match, TRBD2 (5 bases). From germline, CDR1 is SGHAT and CDR2 FQDESV (reference sequence). The CDR3 totals 16 residues. The V end was cut by 0 bases, the J end by 0 bases, with 9 bases between. The CDR3 sequence: CASSLARVSSYNEQFF. Here the CDR3 DNA reads TGTGCCAGCAGCTTAGCGAGGGTGAGCTCCTACAATGAGCAGTTCTTC.